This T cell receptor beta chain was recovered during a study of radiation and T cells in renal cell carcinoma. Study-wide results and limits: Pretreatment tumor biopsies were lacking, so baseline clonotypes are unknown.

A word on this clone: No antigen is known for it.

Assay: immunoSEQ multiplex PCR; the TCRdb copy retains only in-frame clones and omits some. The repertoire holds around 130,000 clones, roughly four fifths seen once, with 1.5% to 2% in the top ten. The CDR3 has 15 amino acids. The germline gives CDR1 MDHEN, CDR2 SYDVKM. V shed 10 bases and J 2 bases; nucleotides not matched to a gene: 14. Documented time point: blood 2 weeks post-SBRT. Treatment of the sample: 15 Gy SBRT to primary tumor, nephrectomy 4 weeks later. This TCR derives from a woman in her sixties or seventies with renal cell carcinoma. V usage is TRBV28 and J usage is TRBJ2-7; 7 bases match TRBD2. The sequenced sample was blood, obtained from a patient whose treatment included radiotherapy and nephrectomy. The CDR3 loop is CATTRGRAGAYEQYF. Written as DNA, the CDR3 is TGTGCCACTACTCGTGGGAGGGCGGGTGCCTACGAGCAGTACTTC.